The 32 T cell receptor beta chains listed next were all sequenced from one sample in a study of T cells in Graves' hyperthyroidism and ophthalmopathy. Amplification yielded TCR beta CDR3 regions, with RNA transcripts as the source. First-round RT-PCR of the TCR CDR3 relied on the HTBI primer set. TCRdb recomputed calls from the multiplex PCR reads with MiXCR, one row per CDR3 protein. This sample has hundreds of thousands of distinct CDR3 sequences, with about a sixth found just once. Sequenced input: blood. These receptors all stem from a woman aged 40 to 55 with Graves' ophthalmopathy.

This clonotype showed up many times. This chain joins TRBV18 and TRBJ2-5; the D call may be TRBD1 or TRBD2 (5 bases each). V shed 1 base and J shed 3 bases, with 9 bases lying between them. The V gene's germline CDR1 is KGHSH and CDR2 LQKENI. The CDR3 sequence is 14 residues long. The CDR3 DNA reads TGTGCCAGCTCACCACGAGGGACCGAAGAGACCCAGTACTTC. Its protein product is CASSPRGTEETQYF.

This clonotype was seen a handful of times. The gene calls are TRBV18 and TRBJ1-1; the D is unclear. Trimming cost V 5 bases and J 4 bases, with 20 bases left between them. Per the germline V gene, CDR1 is KGHSH and CDR2 is LQKENI. This CDR3 is 16 amino acids long. Here the CDR3 reads CASSAGEKSLSTEAFF. The CDR3 nucleotides are TGTGCCAGCTCAGCAGGTGAGAAGAGCCTGAGCACTGAAGCTTTCTTT.

This clonotype has just a few counts. This sequence joins TRBV3-1 and TRBJ1-6; possible D gene TRBD1, 6 bases. The CDR3 has 14 amino acids. Germline V gives CDR1 LGHDT, CDR2 YNNKEL (reference sequence). Deletions cut 6 bases from V and 9 bases from J, with 15 bases between. The CDR3, as DNA: TGTGCCAGCAGTCAGGGAGGGGGTATTTCACCCCTCCACTTT. Its translation: CASSQGGGISPLHF.

This clonotype was seen only a few times. This rearrangement joins TRBV6-1 to TRBJ1-1; D is uncertain. Germline values: CDR1 MNHNS, CDR2 SASEGT. The CDR3 totals 12 residues. V was shortened by 4 bases and J by 5 bases, with 8 bases between the two germline ends. The CDR3 region is CASSVLGTEAFF. The DNA of the CDR3 is TGTGCCAGCAGTGTACTGGGGACTGAAGCTTTCTTT.

This clonotype was recorded many times. The genes are TRBV7-9 and TRBJ2-7; 9 bases agree with TRBD1. V lost 5 bases and J lost 6; bases outside the gene matches: 8. The CDR3 extends over 14 amino acids. Germline lookup yields CDR1 SEHNR and CDR2 FQNEAQ (reference sequence). DNA of the CDR3: TGTGCCAGCAGCCACGGGACAGGGCTTCCCGAGCAGTACTTC. Protein product: CASSHGTGLPEQYF.

This clonotype was counted a few times. The V call is TRBV2, the J call TRBJ2-7, with 7 bases that match TRBD2. Germline lookup yields CDR1 SNHLY and CDR2 FYNNEI. The CDR3 totals 15 residues. V lost 5 bases, J lost 0 bases, and 7 bases stayed unmatched. The CDR3 nucleotides are TGTGCCAGCAGTCGTGGCGGGAGCCGCTCCTACGAGCAGTACTTC. Its protein product is CASSRGGSRSYEQYF.

This clonotype was seen only a few times. CDR3 DNA sequence: TGCAGCGTTGAGCAAGGAGAAAAACTGTTTTTT. Translating it yields CSVEQGEKLFF. The chain links TRBV29-1 to TRBJ1-4; D ambiguous. Germline V gives CDR1 SQVTM, CDR2 ANQGSEA. The CDR3 runs 11 residues. V was pared by 3 bases and J by 8 bases, with 7 bases between.

This clonotype was seen at least ten times. The genes are TRBV20-1 and TRBJ2-3; D may match TRBD1 or TRBD2 (5 bases each). Germline-derived CDR1 and CDR2 are DFQATT and SNEGSKA (reference sequence). The CDR3 runs 14 residues. The V gene lost 5 bases and the J gene lost 8 bases, with 20 bases spanning the gap. The CDR3 spells CSAHGTIATGTQYF. The CDR3 DNA sequence: TGCAGTGCTCACGGGACGATAGCTACGGGTACGCAGTATTTT.

This clonotype was detected ten times or more. V gene TRBV28 combines with J gene TRBJ2-3; D uncertain. V lost 2 bases and J lost 0, with 9 bases in between. The length of the CDR3 is 15 residues. The germline V gene has CDR1 MDHEN and CDR2 SYDVKM. The CDR3 reads CASSLGTASTDTQYF. CDR3 coding DNA: TGTGCCAGCAGTTTAGGTACAGCTAGCACAGATACGCAGTATTTT.

The chain is built from TRBV27 and TRBJ2-5, with 8 bases fitting TRBD2. Losses at the gene ends were 6 bases for V and 2 bases for J; bases not matched to a gene: 11. The CDR3 is 16 residues long. Germline V gives CDR1 MNHEY, CDR2 SMNVEV (reference sequence). CDR3 nucleotide sequence: TGTGCCAGCAGCTTGAGAATAGCGGGAAGACAAGAGACCCAGTACTTC. As protein: CASSLRIAGRQETQYF.

This clonotype occurred many times. This chain uses TRBV18 with TRBJ2-3; possible D gene TRBD1, 5 bases. The CDR3 runs to 13 residues. V lost 3 bases to trimming and J lost 4 bases, with 8 bases between them. CDR1 and CDR2 (germline): KGHSH, LQKENI. CDR3 loop: CASSPTVADTQYF. The CDR3 region has the DNA TGTGCCAGCTCACCGACAGTTGCAGATACGCAGTATTTT.

This chain connects TRBV15 to TRBJ2-1; D gene uncertain. V was shortened by 5 bases and J by 0 bases, with 17 bases between the two germline ends. Germline CDR1 and CDR2: LNHNV and YYDKDF (reference sequence). The CDR3 has 17 amino acids. This CDR3 is CATSETSGLSSYNEQFF. The DNA of the CDR3 is TGTGCCACCAGCGAGACATCGGGTTTGAGCTCCTACAATGAGCAGTTCTTC.

This clonotype was observed at least ten times. The rearrangement joins TRBV3-1 to TRBJ1-2; tentatively, D is TRBD1 (5 bases). Germline lookup yields CDR1 LGHDT and CDR2 YNNKEL (reference sequence). Trimming stripped 4 bases from V and 7 bases from J, with 16 bases between. The CDR3 contains 14 residues. CDR3 sequence (DNA): TGTGCCAGCAGCCCCGGGGACGCGAGGCGTGGCTACACCTTC. This encodes CASSPGDARRGYTF.

This clonotype has just a few counts. The chain joins TRBV19 to TRBJ2-6; D is unresolved. Trimming took 5 bases from V and 0 from J, leaving 11 bases between them. The CDR3 extends over 16 amino acids. The germline V gene has CDR1 LNHDA and CDR2 SQIVND (reference sequence). CDR3 nucleotides: TGTGCCAGTAGTTCCTCGTCACTCTCTGGGGCCAACGTCCTGACTTTC. Its translation: CASSSSSLSGANVLTF.

This clonotype was seen at least ten times. The chain couples TRBV30 to TRBJ1-5, with 8 bases identical to TRBD1. The CDR3 has 16 amino acids. Germline trimming cut 2 bases from V and 7 bases from J; bases unmatched to any gene: 13. CDR1 is GTSNPN, CDR2 SVGIG, per germline (reference sequence). DNA of the CDR3: TGTGCCTGGAGTATGGGGAGGGGCAGGGGGCTCCAGCCCCAGCATTTT. It encodes CAWSMGRGRGLQPQHF. Based on the CDR3 plus reference TRBV30 and TRBJ1-5, the full variable domain is SQTIHQWPATLVQPVGSPLSLECTVEGTSNPNLYWYRQAAGRGLQLLFYSVGIGQISSEVPQNLSASRPQDRQFILSSKKLLLSDSGFYLCAWSMGRGRGLQPQHFGDGTRLSIL.

This clonotype came up many times. V gene TRBV7-8 combines with J gene TRBJ2-7; 9 nucleotides line up with TRBD2. This CDR3 has 14 residues. J gave up 6 bases and V 1 base, and 4 bases lay outside the gene matches. Germline lookup yields CDR1 SGHVS and CDR2 FQNEAQ. The CDR3: CASSLVAGGPEQYF. The CDR3 coding sequence is TGTGCCAGCAGCTTAGTCGCGGGAGGGCCCGAGCAGTACTTC. Drawing the rest from reference TRBV7-8 and TRBJ2-7, the complete variable domain is GAGVSQSPRYKVAKRGQDVALRCDPISGHVSLFWYQQALGQGPEFLTYFQNEAQLDKSGLPSDRFFAERPEGSVSTLKIQRTQQEDSAVYLCASSLVAGGPEQYFGPGTRLTVT.

This rearrangement joins TRBV27 to TRBJ2-7; 7 nucleotides agree with TRBD1. Germline V gives CDR1 MNHEY, CDR2 SMNVEV (reference sequence). The CDR3 length is 13 residues. Trimming removed 4 bases from V and 4 bases from J; junction bases left unmatched: 4. The CDR3 DNA reads TGTGCCAGCAGTTCGGGACAGAAATACGAGCAGTACTTC. Translated, it gives CASSSGQKYEQYF.

This clonotype has at least ten counts. The rearrangement joins TRBV12-3 or TRBV12-4 to TRBJ1-2, with D perhaps TRBD1 (6 bases). The CDR3 length is 15 residues. V lost 1 base and J lost 2, with 11 bases in between. The CDR3, as DNA: TGTGCCAGCAGTTTAGTCTCTCAGGGGAACTATGGCTACACCTTC. Translating gives CASSLVSQGNYGYTF.

The chain combines TRBV5-1 with TRBJ2-7, with 9 positions matching TRBD2. The ends lost 6 bases at V and 6 bases at J; junction bases unmatched: 7. The CDR3 consists of 13 residues. Germline values: CDR1 SGHRS, CDR2 YFSETQ. This CDR3 reads CASKRSGSLEQYF. DNA of the CDR3: TGCGCCAGCAAGCGTAGCGGGAGCCTCGAGCAGTACTTC.

This clonotype was found many times. The gene calls are TRBV7-9 and TRBJ2-5; TRBD2 might be the D (6 bases). Germline lookup yields CDR1 SEHNR and CDR2 FQNEAQ (reference sequence). With 3 bases removed from V and 5 bases from J, the gap between germline ends came to 10 bases. CDR3 size: 13 residues. CDR3 region: CASSFRGLETQYF. In DNA form, the CDR3 reads TGTGCCAGCAGCTTCCGGGGGTTGGAGACCCAGTACTTC.

This clonotype was detected ten times or more. The rearrangement uses TRBV7-9 and TRBJ2-5; 10 bases align to TRBD2. After removal of 5 bases from V and 5 bases from J, the junction contained 8 bases not matched to a gene. This CDR3 comprises 15 residues. The germline V gene has CDR1 SEHNR and CDR2 FQNEAQ (reference sequence). CDR3 residues: CASSPSGSEGETQYF. CDR3 sequence (DNA): TGTGCCAGCAGCCCTAGCGGGAGCGAGGGGGAGACCCAGTACTTC.

This clonotype came up many times. This chain links TRBV11-2 with TRBJ1-1; D perhaps matches TRBD1 (5 bases). The CDR3 runs to 15 residues. Per the germline V gene, CDR1 is SGHAT and CDR2 is FQNNGV. The germline V and J ends were trimmed by 1 base and 4 bases, with 13 bases remaining between them. Here the CDR3 DNA reads TGTGCCAGCAGCTTAGTATACGGGGGTGGCACTGAAGCTTTCTTT. This gives the protein CASSLVYGGGTEAFF.

This clonotype has ten or more counts. The V call is TRBV7-2, the J call TRBJ2-1, with 8 bases aligning to TRBD2. Germline values: CDR1 SGHTA, CDR2 FQGNSA. V was clipped by 2 bases and J by 7 bases; unmatched bases: 13. This CDR3 has 17 residues. The DNA for the CDR3 is TGTGCCAGCAGCTTATTCGCGGGAGGCTTCAGACGGAATGAGCAGTTCTTC. This gives the protein CASSLFAGGFRRNEQFF.

This clonotype showed up many times. The V and J genes are TRBV4-1 and TRBJ2-7; tentatively, D is TRBD1 (5 bases). Germline lookup yields CDR1 MGHRA and CDR2 YSYEKL. The CDR3 is 15 residues long. V lost 4 bases and J lost 3, with 16 bases in between. Here the CDR3 reads CASSPEAGRDYEQYF. Written as DNA, the CDR3 is TGCGCCAGCAGCCCAGAGGCCGGCAGGGACTACGAGCAGTACTTC.

This clonotype occurred many times. The rearrangement joins TRBV20-1 to TRBJ2-2, with 7 bases identical to TRBD1. Germline V gives CDR1 DFQATT, CDR2 SNEGSKA (reference sequence). After removal of 0 bases from V and 0 bases from J, the junction contained 4 bases not matched to a gene. The CDR3 runs to 16 residues. The DNA of the CDR3 is TGCAGTGCTAGAGATCCAGGGGGATCGAACACCGGGGAGCTGTTTTTT. Protein product: CSARDPGGSNTGELFF.

This clonotype was observed many times. The chain uses TRBV7-9 and TRBJ2-5; no clear D. V lost 3 bases to trimming and J lost 3 bases, with 8 bases between them. Germline values: CDR1 SEHNR, CDR2 FQNEAQ (reference sequence). There are 13 residues in the CDR3. CDR3 amino acids: CASSFNAEETQYF. CDR3 DNA: TGTGCCAGCAGCTTCAACGCAGAAGAGACCCAGTACTTC.

Only a few counts were recorded for this clonotype. This chain connects TRBV20-1 to TRBJ2-5; D remains unclear. The CDR3 consists of 11 residues. CDR1 and CDR2 (germline): DFQATT, SNEGSKA (reference sequence). V dropped 6 bases and J dropped 5 bases, with 10 bases sitting between them. The CDR3 nucleotides are TGCAGTGCCCGCCCCAGCGAGACCCAGTACTTC. This sequence encodes CSARPSETQYF.

This clonotype was detected many times. J is TRBJ2-3 and V is TRBV2, with 9 positions matching TRBD1. V was pared by 3 bases and J by 4 bases, with 5 bases of the junction left unmatched. This CDR3 has 15 residues. Germline V lookup: CDR1 SNHLY, CDR2 FYNNEI. CDR3 sequence reads: CASSDGDRVSDTQYF. The DNA for the CDR3 is TGTGCCAGCAGTGACGGGGACAGGGTTTCAGATACGCAGTATTTT. Full variable domain (remainder filled in from reference TRBV2 and TRBJ2-3): EPEVTQTPSHQVTQMGQEVILRCVPISNHLYFYWYRQILGQKVEFLVSFYNNEISEKSEIFDDQFSVERPDGSNFTLKIRSTKLEDSAMYFCASSDGDRVSDTQYFGPGTRLTVL.

This clonotype appeared many times. The V call is TRBV27, the J call TRBJ1-1; 9 bases align to TRBD1. This CDR3 is 14 amino acids long. Germline loops: CDR1 MNHEY, CDR2 SMNVEV (reference sequence). The ends lost 6 bases at V and 2 bases at J; junction bases unmatched: 4. The CDR3 DNA is TGTGCCAGCAGCGGGACAGGGATTAACACTGAAGCTTTCTTT. This encodes CASSGTGINTEAFF.

This clonotype appeared a few times. V gene TRBV19 combines with J gene TRBJ1-1, with 11 bases matching TRBD1. The CDR3 has 16 amino acids. The V and J ends lost 7 bases and 0 bases, in that order; junction bases with no gene match: 7. CDR1 LNHDA and CDR2 SQIVND come from the germline V gene (reference sequence). The DNA for the CDR3 is TGTGCCAGTATGCTCCGGGACAGGGGGGTGAACACTGAAGCTTTCTTT. It is translated as CASMLRDRGVNTEAFF.

The chain joins TRBV27 to TRBJ2-5, with 9 bases that match TRBD2. The germline V gene encodes CDR1 MNHEY and CDR2 SMNVEV (reference sequence). The CDR3 is 17 amino acids. The trim removed 2 bases at V and 2 bases at J, leaving 9 bases unmatched. CDR3 loop: CASSLGWSGGIQETQYF. The CDR3 DNA follows: TGTGCCAGCAGTTTAGGATGGAGCGGGGGGATTCAAGAGACCCAGTACTTC.

This clonotype appeared many times. The rearrangement joins TRBV6-1 to TRBJ1-1, with TRBD1 matching 8 bases. This CDR3 spans 12 amino acids. Trimming took 6 bases from V and 8 from J; bases not matched to a gene: 5. Germline loops: CDR1 MNHNS, CDR2 SASEGT. The CDR3 loop reads CASSRDRGEAFF. The CDR3 DNA sequence: TGTGCCAGCAGCCGAGACAGGGGAGAAGCTTTCTTT.